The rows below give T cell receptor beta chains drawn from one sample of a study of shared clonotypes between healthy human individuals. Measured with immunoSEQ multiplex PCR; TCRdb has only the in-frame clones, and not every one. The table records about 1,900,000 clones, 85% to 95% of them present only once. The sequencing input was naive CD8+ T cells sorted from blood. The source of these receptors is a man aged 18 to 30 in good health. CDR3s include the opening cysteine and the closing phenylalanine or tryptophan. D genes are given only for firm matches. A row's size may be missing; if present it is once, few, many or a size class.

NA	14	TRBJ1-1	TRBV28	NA	TGTGCCAGCAGTTATTTAGCGGGGAACACTGAAGCTTTCTTT	CASSYLAGNTEAFF
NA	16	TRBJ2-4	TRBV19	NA	TGTGCCAGTAGTATAGATGAGTGGGGGCCCAAAAACATTCAGTACTTC	CASSIDEWGPKNIQYF
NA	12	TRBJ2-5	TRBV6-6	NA	TGTGCCAGCAGTTACGACGCCGTGGCCCAGTACTTC	CASSYDAVAQYF
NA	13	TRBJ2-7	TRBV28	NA	TGTGCCAGCAGCCAATGGGTCCGCGGACAGAGATACTTC	CASSQWVRGQRYF
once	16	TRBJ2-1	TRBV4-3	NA	TGCGCCAGCAGCCCAGGGGGGCGGCTACTGATGGGGGAGCAGTTCTTC	CASSPGGRLLMGEQFF
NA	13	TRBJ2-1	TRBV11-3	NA	TGTGCCAGCAGCTTACAGGGGTACAATGAGCAGTTCTTC	CASSLQGYNEQFF
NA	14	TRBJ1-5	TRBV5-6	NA	TGTGCCAGCAGCTTGGGAGGGGGAAATCAGCCCCAGCATTTT	CASSLGGGNQPQHF
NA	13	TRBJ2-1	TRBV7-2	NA	TGTGCCAGCAGCTTTGGGGGGTGGGTTGAGCAGTTCTTC	CASSFGGWVEQFF
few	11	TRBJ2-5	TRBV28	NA	TGTGCCAGCAGTTTATCAGAGACCCAGTACTTC	CASSLSETQYF
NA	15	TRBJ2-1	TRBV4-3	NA	TGCGCCAGCAGCACGCTTAGGAGCTCCTACAATGAGCAGTTCTTC	CASSTLRSSYNEQFF
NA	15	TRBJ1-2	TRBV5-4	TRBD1	TGTGCCAGCAGCGCCCCGGGACAGGGCAACTATGGCTACACCTTC	CASSAPGQGNYGYTF
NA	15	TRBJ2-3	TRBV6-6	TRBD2	TGTGCCAGCAGTTCGACTAGCGGGGGCACAGATACGCAGTATTTT	CASSSTSGGTDTQYF
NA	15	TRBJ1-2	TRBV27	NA	TGTGCCAGCAGTCCCTCCGGGGAAACTAACTATGGCTACACCTTC	CASSPSGETNYGYTF
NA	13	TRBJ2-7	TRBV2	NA	TGTGCCAGCAGTGAAGGGCGGGCCTACGAGCAGTACTTC	CASSEGRAYEQYF
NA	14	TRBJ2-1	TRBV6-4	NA	TGTGCCAGCAGTGACTCAGGGGGTACTAATGAGCAGTTCTTC	CASSDSGGTNEQFF
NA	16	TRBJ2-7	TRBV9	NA	TGTGCCAGCAGCGTGGAAAGCAGGGGACTGGTCTACGAGCAGTACTTC	CASSVESRGLVYEQYF
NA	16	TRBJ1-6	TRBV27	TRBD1	TGTGCCAGCAGTCACGCGGGGACAGGGGGTAATTCACCCCTCCACTTT	CASSHAGTGGNSPLHF
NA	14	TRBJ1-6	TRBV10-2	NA	TGCGCCAGCAGTGAGATAGACGGGAATTCACCCCTCCACTTT	CASSEIDGNSPLHF
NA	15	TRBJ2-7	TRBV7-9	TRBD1	TGTGCCAGCAGCCGGGGACAGGGAAGCTCCTACGAGCAGTACTTC	CASSRGQGSSYEQYF
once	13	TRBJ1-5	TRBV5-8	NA	NA	CASSGVAGGAFHF
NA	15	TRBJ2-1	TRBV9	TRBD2	TGTGCCAGCAGCACAGCGGGGAGCTCCTACAATGAGCAGTTCTTC	CASSTAGSSYNEQFF
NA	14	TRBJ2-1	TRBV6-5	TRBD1	TGTGCCAGCAGTGTACAGGGGGCGATCAATGAGCAGTTCTTC	CASSVQGAINEQFF
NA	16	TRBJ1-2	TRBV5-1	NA	TGCGCCAGCAGCTTGGTTCCCGACACCAGAACGGGGGGCTACACCTTC	CASSLVPDTRTGGYTF
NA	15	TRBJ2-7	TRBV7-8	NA	TGTGCCAGCAGCCACATGACAGGTGCCCTTCGGGTGCAGTACTTC	CASSHMTGALRVQYF
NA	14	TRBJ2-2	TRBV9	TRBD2	TGTGCCAGCAGCCGGGGGAGCGGGGTCCGGGAGCTGTTTTTT	CASSRGSGVRELFF
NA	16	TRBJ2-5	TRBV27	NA	TGTGCCAGCAGTTTAATGGCGACACTCTTCCGGGAGACCCAGTACTTC	CASSLMATLFRETQYF
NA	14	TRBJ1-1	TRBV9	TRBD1	TGTGCCAGCAGCGCTTCCACAGGGGGGACTGAAGCTTTCTTT	CASSASTGGTEAFF
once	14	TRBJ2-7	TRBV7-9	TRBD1	TGTGCCAGCAGCCCAAGGGACAGGGCCTACGAGCAGTACTTC	CASSPRDRAYEQYF
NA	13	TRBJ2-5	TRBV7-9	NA	TGTGCCAGCAGACGAGGGGACCAAGAGACCCAGTACTTC	CASRRGDQETQYF
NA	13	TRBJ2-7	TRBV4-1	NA	TGCGCCAGCAGCCCGGGAAGGGCCTACGAGCAGTACTTC	CASSPGRAYEQYF
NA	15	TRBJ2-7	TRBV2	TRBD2	TGTGCCAGCAAACGGGGGGAGGTTCCCTCCTACGAGCAGTACTTC	CASKRGEVPSYEQYF